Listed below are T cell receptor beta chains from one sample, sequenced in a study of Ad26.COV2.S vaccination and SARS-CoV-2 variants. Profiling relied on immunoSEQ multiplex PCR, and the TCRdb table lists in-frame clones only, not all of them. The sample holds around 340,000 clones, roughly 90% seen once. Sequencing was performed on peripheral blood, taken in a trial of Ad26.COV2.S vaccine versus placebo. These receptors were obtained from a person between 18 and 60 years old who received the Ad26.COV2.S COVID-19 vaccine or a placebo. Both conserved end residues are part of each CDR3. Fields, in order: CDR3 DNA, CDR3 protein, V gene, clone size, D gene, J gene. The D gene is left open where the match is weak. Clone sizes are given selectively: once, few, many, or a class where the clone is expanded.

TGTGCCAGCAGCCGAGGGGGGACCGGGGAGCTGTTTTTT | CASSRGGTGELFF | TRBV4-2 | . | . | TRBJ2-2
TGCGCCAGCACCCTTATAAGCCCAGGGGGCCGAAGGGGAAGGAATGGCTACACCTTC | CASTLISPGGRRGRNGYTF | TRBV5-1 | . | TRBD1 | TRBJ1-2
TGCGCCAGCAGCACGAACACCGGGGAGCTGTTTTTT | CASSTNTGELFF | TRBV10-2 | . | . | TRBJ2-2
TGTGCCAGCAGTATTGTGGGAAGAGATTCACCCCTCCACTTT | CASSIVGRDSPLHF | TRBV28 | . | . | TRBJ1-6
TGTGCCAGCAGCCCCTCAAGCGGGAGGGGAGGAACAGATACGCAGTATTTT | CASSPSSGRGGTDTQYF | TRBV9 | . | TRBD2 | TRBJ2-3
TGTGCCTGGAGTACACAGGGGTTTTATGGCTACACCTTC | CAWSTQGFYGYTF | TRBV30 | . | TRBD1 | TRBJ1-2
TGTGCCAGCCGGGACAGGGTTACAGATACGCAGTATTTT | CASRDRVTDTQYF | TRBV6-5 | . | TRBD1 | TRBJ2-3
TGTGCCAGTAGTACGGGGACAACAGGGGAAAAACTGTTTTTT | CASSTGTTGEKLFF | TRBV19 | few | . | TRBJ1-4
TGTGCCACCTCAGGGGACACCGGGGAGCTGTTTTTT | CATSGDTGELFF | TRBV12-3/TRBV12-4 | . | . | TRBJ2-2
TGCGCCAGCAGCTTGTTAGGGGGCAGGGACGAGCAGTACTTC | CASSLLGGRDEQYF | TRBV5-1 | . | TRBD1 | TRBJ2-7
TGTGCCAGCAGTTCCCTTCCCAGGGCAGGCACTGAAGCTTTCTTT | CASSSLPRAGTEAFF | TRBV28 | once | . | TRBJ1-1
TGTGCCAGCAGCTTGGTGGGCCAGCGAGACTACGAGCAGTACTTC | CASSLVGQRDYEQYF | TRBV5-4 | . | . | TRBJ2-7
TGCAGCTTCCGGACTAGCGGGAGCACAGATACGCAGTATTTT | CSFRTSGSTDTQYF | TRBV29-1 | . | TRBD2 | TRBJ2-3
TGTGCCAGCAGCTCCGGTCCTTTAGCGGGGAAAGAGACCCAGTACTTC | CASSSGPLAGKETQYF | TRBV7-2 | once | TRBD2 | TRBJ2-5
TGTGCTAGTGGTTTACAGGAAGCACCCCTCCACTTT | CASGLQEAPLHF | TRBV12-5 | . | . | TRBJ1-6
TGTGCCAGCAGTTTAGCGGGAGGGCCCTCCTACAATGAGCAGTTCTTC | CASSLAGGPSYNEQFF | TRBV28 | . | TRBD2 | TRBJ2-1
TGTGCCACTTGGACAGGGATGGCAACTAATGAAAAACTGTTTTTT | CATWTGMATNEKLFF | TRBV24-1 | . | TRBD1 | TRBJ1-4
TGCGCCAGCAGCTTGGGACCGGGGAACTCTGGGGCCAACGTCCTGACTTTC | CASSLGPGNSGANVLTF | TRBV5-1 | . | . | TRBJ2-6
TGTGCCAGCAGCTTAGGGACACCGATCTACAATGAGCAGTTCTTC | CASSLGTPIYNEQFF | TRBV7-9 | . | . | TRBJ2-1
TGTGCCAGTGAAAAAAGTCATGGCAGTTATAGCAATCAGCCCCAGCATTTT | CASEKSHGSYSNQPQHF | TRBV19 | . | . | TRBJ1-5
TGTGCCAGCAGTTACTTAGGGGATAATTCACCCCTCCACTTT | CASSYLGDNSPLHF | TRBV6-5 | . | . | TRBJ1-6
TGTGCCAGCAGTTACTCCGGGACAAATTCACCCCTCCACTTT | CASSYSGTNSPLHF | TRBV6-5 | . | . | TRBJ1-6
TGTGCCTGGAGTGTAAGACGGGGGCCGCACTATGGCTACACCTTC | CAWSVRRGPHYGYTF | TRBV30 | . | . | TRBJ1-2
TGTGCCAGCTCCCACGAACAGGGGGACAATGGTTCACCCCTCCACTTT | CASSHEQGDNGSPLHF | TRBV18 | once | TRBD1 | TRBJ1-6
TGCGCCAGCAGCTCGCGGGACCCTTGGACTGGCGAGCAGTACTTC | CASSSRDPWTGEQYF | TRBV5-1 | . | . | TRBJ2-7
TGTGCCACCAGCAGAGTCGGAAGACAGGGGGTTCAGCCCCAGCATTTT | CATSRVGRQGVQPQHF | TRBV15 | . | TRBD1 | TRBJ1-5
TGTGCCAGCAGTTACCCTACAAGTGAGCAGTTCTTC | CASSYPTSEQFF | TRBV6-2/TRBV6-3 | . | . | TRBJ2-1
TGTGCCAGCAGCTTAGCGTTGAATGAAAAACTGTTTTTT | CASSLALNEKLFF | TRBV7-9 | . | . | TRBJ1-4
TGTGCCAGCAGTGTATGGCAAAGAAGCAATCAGCCCCAGCATTTT | CASSVWQRSNQPQHF | TRBV2 | . | . | TRBJ1-5
TGTGCCAGCAGTGAAGCGCAGGCGACCGCGTCTCTGGGCAATCAGCCCCAGCATTTT | CASSEAQATASLGNQPQHF | TRBV6-1 | once | . | TRBJ1-5
TGTGCCAGCCTCAACGGCGGACCGATAAACTCCTACAATGAGCAGTTCTTC | CASLNGGPINSYNEQFF | TRBV28 | . | . | TRBJ2-1
TGCGCCAGCAGCTTTGGGGGCTACGAGCAGTACTTC | CASSFGGYEQYF | TRBV5-1 | . | . | TRBJ2-7
TGTGCCAGCAGTTCCGGACAGGGGACTGAAGCTTTCTTT | CASSSGQGTEAFF | TRBV12-3/TRBV12-4 | . | TRBD1 | TRBJ1-1
TGTGCCAGCAGCTTAGAAGGGAGCGGAGCCTACAATGAGCAGTTCTTC | CASSLEGSGAYNEQFF | TRBV7-6 | . | . | TRBJ2-1
TGTGCCAGCAGTTTATGGTCCCTTCGAGTCGAGCAGTACTTC | CASSLWSLRVEQYF | TRBV28 | . | . | TRBJ2-7
TGTGCCAGCAGCTCCTCCCGGATACTACGCGGTCGGAACACTGAAGCTTTCTTT | CASSSSRILRGRNTEAFF | TRBV7-2 | . | . | TRBJ1-1